A selection of T cell receptor beta chains follows, all from one sample in a study of T cells after yellow fever vaccination. From the 5' RACE reads, TCRdb called clonotypes with MiXCR, one entry per CDR3 protein. The table lists 450,000 to 600,000 distinct CDR3 sequences, about 17% of them singletons, with around 15% in the top ten. This material consisted of PBMCs, taken 5 days after the first yellow fever vaccination. The receptors were gathered from a man aged 18 to 30 who received the YFV17D yellow fever vaccine. Each CDR3 is given with its conserved first and last residue. The D gene is left open where the match is weak. Expanded clones are given a class, and other clones once, few, many or no size at all.

length: 15; D: -; size: -; J: TRBJ1-5; V: TRBV4-2; CDR3: CASSPKLSGNQPQHF; DNA: TGTGCCAGCAGCCCAAAGTTATCAGGGAATCAGCCCCAGCATTTT
length: 15; D: TRBD2; size: -; J: TRBJ2-3; V: TRBV19; CDR3: CASSIRGDSTDTQYF; DNA: TGTGCCAGTAGTATCCGGGGGGACTCCACAGATACGCAGTATTTT
length: 13; D: TRBD2; size: -; J: TRBJ2-1; V: TRBV12-3/TRBV12-4; CDR3: CASSLPAGVEQFF; DNA: TGTGCCAGCAGTTTACCGGCGGGGGTTGAGCAGTTCTTC
length: 15; D: TRBD1; size: few; J: TRBJ1-1; V: TRBV6-1; CDR3: CASSALTGSEREAFF; DNA: TGTGCCAGCAGTGCCCTGACAGGGTCCGAGAGAGAAGCTTTCTTT
length: 16; D: -; size: few; J: TRBJ2-2; V: TRBV7-2; CDR3: CASSPSKGAVTGELFF; DNA: TGTGCCAGCAGCCCCTCCAAAGGGGCGGTCACCGGGGAGCTGTTTTTT
length: 15; D: -; size: few; J: TRBJ2-1; V: TRBV19; CDR3: CASSMGLGLYNEQFF; DNA: TGTGCCAGTAGTATGGGGCTAGGACTATACAATGAGCAGTTCTTC
length: 17; D: -; size: -; J: TRBJ2-3; V: TRBV4-3; CDR3: CASSQGQGRTETDTQYF; DNA: TGCGCCAGCAGCCAAGGGCAGGGGAGAACAGAAACAGATACGCAGTATTTT
length: 16; D: TRBD1; size: -; J: TRBJ1-3; V: TRBV5-5; CDR3: CASSLSRQGRGNTIYF; DNA: TGTGCCAGCAGCTTGTCCAGACAGGGGAGGGGAAACACCATATATTTT
length: 13; D: -; size: -; J: TRBJ2-5; V: TRBV20-1; CDR3: CSPALPGAETQYF; DNA: TGCAGTCCGGCGCTCCCAGGGGCTGAGACCCAGTACTTC
length: 13; D: TRBD1; size: -; J: TRBJ1-1; V: TRBV2; CDR3: CASSKGGRTEAFF; DNA: TGTGCCAGCAGTAAAGGGGGCCGGACAGAAGCTTTCTTT
length: 14; D: -; size: -; J: TRBJ2-3; V: TRBV19; CDR3: CASSMTAFTDTQYF; DNA: TGTGCCAGTAGTATGACAGCTTTTACAGATACGCAGTATTTT
length: 15; D: TRBD2; size: few; J: TRBJ2-3; V: TRBV7-2; CDR3: CASSPRTSPTDTQYF; DNA: TGTGCCAGCAGCCCCCGGACTAGCCCCACAGATACGCAGTATTTT
length: 14; D: -; size: many; J: TRBJ2-5; V: TRBV3-1; CDR3: CASSLSSTRETQYF; DNA: TGTGCCAGCAGCCTATCAAGTACAAGGGAGACCCAGTACTTC
length: 18; D: TRBD1; size: few; J: TRBJ2-3; V: TRBV29-1; CDR3: CSVGWGSGQSTSTDTQYF; DNA: TGCAGCGTGGGATGGGGTTCGGGACAGTCTACTAGCACAGATACGCAGTATTTT
length: 16; D: -; size: few; J: TRBJ2-3; V: TRBV7-2; CDR3: CASSPNGGTSTDTQYF; DNA: TGTGCCAGCAGCCCCAATGGAGGTACTAGCACAGATACGCAGTATTTT
length: 15; D: TRBD1; size: -; J: TRBJ1-5; V: TRBV7-9; CDR3: CASTYRGIPEYPQHF; DNA: TGTGCCAGCACCTACAGGGGAATACCCGAGTACCCCCAGCATTTT
length: 17; D: TRBD2; size: many; J: TRBJ2-1; V: TRBV7-9; CDR3: CASSGGLAGATYNEQFF; DNA: TGTGCCAGCAGCGGGGGACTAGCGGGGGCCACCTACAATGAGCAGTTCTTC
length: 17; D: -; size: -; J: TRBJ1-5; V: TRBV6-5; CDR3: CASSYSMGAAGNQPQHF; DNA: TGTGCCAGCAGTTACTCGATGGGGGCAGCGGGCAATCAGCCCCAGCATTTT
length: 15; D: TRBD2; size: few; J: TRBJ2-7; V: TRBV7-2; CDR3: CASRPPGLVESEQYF; DNA: TGTGCCAGCAGACCGCCGGGACTAGTGGAGTCCGAGCAGTACTTC
length: 13; D: -; size: -; J: TRBJ2-3; V: TRBV27; CDR3: CATQDGATDTQYF; DNA: TGTGCCACCCAGGATGGGGCGACAGATACGCAGTATTTT
length: 14; D: TRBD1; size: -; J: TRBJ2-2; V: TRBV9; CDR3: CASRDRVNTGELFF; DNA: TGTGCCAGCAGGGACAGGGTGAACACCGGGGAGCTGTTTTTT
length: 14; D: TRBD1; size: -; J: TRBJ2-5; V: TRBV9; CDR3: CASSEGQGKETQYF; DNA: TGTGCCAGCAGCGAGGGACAGGGCAAAGAGACCCAGTACTTC
length: 16; D: TRBD1; size: few; J: TRBJ1-1; V: TRBV27; CDR3: CASSPSGTGGNTEAFF; DNA: TGTGCCAGCAGTCCATCAGGGACAGGGGGGAACACTGAAGCTTTCTTT
length: 15; D: -; size: -; J: TRBJ1-1; V: TRBV15; CDR3: CATSRMPGADAEAFF; DNA: TGTGCCACCAGCAGAATGCCAGGGGCGGACGCTGAAGCTTTCTTT
length: 17; D: -; size: -; J: TRBJ2-4; V: TRBV5-1; CDR3: CASSLFTQEIAKNIQYF; DNA: TGCGCCAGCAGCTTGTTTACCCAGGAAATAGCCAAAAACATTCAGTACTTC
length: 11; D: -; size: many; J: TRBJ2-7; V: TRBV7-9; CDR3: CARLGHYEQYF; DNA: TGTGCCAGACTGGGGCACTACGAGCAGTACTTC
length: 17; D: -; size: many; J: TRBJ2-7; V: TRBV4-2; CDR3: CASSQPQFQGRVYEQYF; DNA: TGTGCCAGCAGCCAGCCGCAATTTCAGGGGAGGGTCTACGAGCAGTACTTC
length: 18; D: TRBD1; size: -; J: TRBJ2-3; V: TRBV10-3; CDR3: CAISVPRDRGPPMGTQYF; DNA: TGTGCCATCAGTGTCCCCCGGGACAGGGGCCCCCCCATGGGTACGCAGTATTTT
length: 12; D: -; size: many; J: TRBJ2-3; V: TRBV20-1; CDR3: CSASPPPDTQYF; DNA: TGCAGTGCTAGCCCCCCCCCGGATACGCAGTATTTT
length: 15; D: -; size: many; J: TRBJ1-2; V: TRBV6-1; CDR3: CASTPTEFSNYGYTF; DNA: TGTGCCAGCACCCCGACAGAGTTCTCCAACTATGGCTACACCTTC
length: 17; D: -; size: few; J: TRBJ2-1; V: TRBV7-2; CDR3: CASSLVFGDSPYNEQFF; DNA: TGTGCCAGCAGCTTAGTTTTCGGAGACAGCCCCTACAATGAGCAGTTCTTC
length: 16; D: TRBD2; size: few; J: TRBJ2-5; V: TRBV10-2; CDR3: CASSELGTSGQETQYF; DNA: TGCGCCAGCAGTGAGTTGGGGACTAGCGGCCAAGAGACCCAGTACTTC
length: 15; D: -; size: many; J: TRBJ2-2; V: TRBV6-1; CDR3: CASSQDYLNTGELFF; DNA: TGTGCCAGCAGTCAAGACTATCTTAACACCGGGGAGCTGTTTTTT
length: 15; D: TRBD2; size: -; J: TRBJ2-1; V: TRBV2; CDR3: CASSEGGTSSHEQFF; DNA: TGTGCCAGCAGTGAAGGGGGGACTAGCTCACATGAGCAGTTCTTC
length: 16; D: -; size: -; J: TRBJ1-1; V: TRBV12-3/TRBV12-4; CDR3: CASSFTGGTMNTEAFF; DNA: TGTGCCAGCAGTTTCACTGGGGGGACGATGAACACTGAAGCTTTCTTT
length: 14; D: -; size: -; J: TRBJ1-6; V: TRBV2; CDR3: CASSERLSVRNLHF; DNA: TGTGCCAGCAGTGAAAGGTTGTCAGTTCGGAACCTCCACTTT
length: 11; D: -; size: -; J: TRBJ2-7; V: TRBV7-2; CDR3: CASSAALEQYF; DNA: TGTGCCAGCAGCGCCGCCTTAGAGCAGTACTTC
length: 16; D: TRBD1; size: -; J: TRBJ2-2; V: TRBV28; CDR3: CASSDWDRGNTGELFF; DNA: TGTGCCAGCAGTGATTGGGACAGGGGGAACACCGGGGAGCTGTTTTTT
length: 16; D: TRBD2; size: -; J: TRBJ2-3; V: TRBV7-7; CDR3: CASSPLAGALTDTQYF; DNA: TGTGCTAGCAGCCCGCTAGCGGGGGCCTTGACAGATACGCAGTATTTT
length: 14; D: TRBD1; size: many; J: TRBJ1-1; V: TRBV28; CDR3: CASSLGGDSEEAFF; DNA: TGTGCCAGCAGTTTAGGCGGGGACAGCGAGGAAGCTTTCTTT
length: 21; D: -; size: few; J: TRBJ1-6; V: TRBV4-1; CDR3: CASSQDMGTSRYSSYNSPLHF; DNA: TGCGCCAGCAGCCAAGATATGGGTACGAGTAGGTACAGCTCCTATAATTCACCCCTCCACTTT
length: 15; D: -; size: few; J: TRBJ1-2; V: TRBV5-1; CDR3: CASSSREGIRNGYTF; DNA: TGCGCCAGCAGCTCGAGGGAGGGTATTCGAAATGGCTACACCTTC
length: 18; D: -; size: -; J: TRBJ1-5; V: TRBV7-6; CDR3: CASSPSPPMTVSNQPQHF; DNA: TGTGCCAGCAGCCCCAGCCCCCCCATGACCGTAAGCAATCAGCCCCAGCATTTT
length: 15; D: -; size: -; J: TRBJ1-5; V: TRBV20-1; CDR3: CSARDLGFPTQPQHF; DNA: TGCAGTGCTAGAGATCTGGGGTTTCCAACCCAGCCCCAGCATTTT
length: 13; D: -; size: many; J: TRBJ2-5; V: TRBV12-3/TRBV12-4; CDR3: CASSLAPGETQYF; DNA: TGTGCCAGCAGTTTAGCACCGGGAGAGACCCAGTACTTC
length: 15; D: TRBD2; size: -; J: TRBJ2-3; V: TRBV11-2; CDR3: CASRNLKGLAGDMYF; DNA: TGTGCCAGCCGAAATTTAAAGGGACTAGCGGGGGACATGTATTTT
length: 16; D: -; size: many; J: TRBJ2-3; V: TRBV20-1; CDR3: CTSESSGTPGADTQYF; DNA: TGCACCAGTGAAAGCTCCGGGACCCCCGGGGCAGATACGCAGTATTTT
length: 18; D: -; size: -; J: TRBJ2-6; V: TRBV11-2; CDR3: CASSFNPPGRYGANVLTF; DNA: TGTGCCAGCAGCTTTAACCCGCCAGGGCGGTACGGGGCCAACGTCCTGACTTTC